This paragraph reports one T cell receptor beta chain. What antigen it recognizes has not been identified. Base quality data are lacking; no much larger clone is found one base away. The donors were healthy, HIV-negative adults who had no recently reported acute infections or vaccinations. Only Caucasian adults living in Nashville, Tennessee, USA were represented among the donors. CD4+ T cells were enriched by magnetic negative selection, after which naive cells were positively selected on CD45RA and the negative fraction was taken as the memory subset. After blood collection by leukapheresis, PBMCs were isolated using Ficoll-Histopaque density gradient centrifugation and then cryopreserved in the vapor phase of liquid nitrogen. Analytical flow cytometry was used to check the purity and quantity of every magnetically sorted T cell population. Genomic DNA was isolated from every sorted fraction and measured by UV absorbance on a Nanodrop 2000c.

Including cysteine and phenylalanine, the CDR3 has 16 amino acids. The sequence is cut down to CDR3 DNA, 48 bases in frame from base 1. CDR1 and CDR2 are drawn from the germline V gene: ENHRY, SYGVKD. For this chain, trimming is 4 bases at the V end and 7 bases at the J end, and the number of junction bases without a gene match is 12. This sample was taken from a study of shared clonotypes between healthy human individuals (dated by TCRdb to about 2020). The study in broad terms: Three men and two women, aged 18 to 49 years, made up the cohort. For each donor, CD4 naive and CD4 memory were each run on three plates, CD8 naive on two plates, and CD8 memory on one plate. To estimate repertoire size and how much clonotypes are shared between individuals, the study performed deep sequencing of blood TCR repertoires from 4 to 6 healthy adults. Different laboratories and diverse techniques were used to prepare libraries and sequence TCR repertoires, to increase sequencing depth and limit assay-specific biases. Each donor's leukapheresis produced roughly between roughly 0.94 and 9.5 billion PBMCs. Results the study describes overall, beyond this receptor: When several donors were compared, the shared fraction of clonotypes was about 5.2% for naive CD4, roughly 3.3% for naive CD8, 2% to 2.5% for memory CD4, and 0.3% to 0.5% for memory CD8. Because the study included only a small number of donors, the genetic and exposure-history diversity represented was limited. Only blood was sampled, and tissue TCR repertoires likely differ from those in blood. Naive subsets generally had larger estimated clonotype richness than memory subsets. Even with the large sequencing depth, rarefaction of the sorted-subset datasets indicated that sequencing was incomplete. Pairwise subsampling indicated that sequencing depth was expected to affect the degree of clonotype sharing among donors. Compared with non-shared clonotypes, clonotypes shared by all four sorted-subset donors had higher generation probabilities.

Using the deep immunoSEQ assay, TCR CDR3 regions were amplified from genomic DNA by multiplex PCR. For each cell subset, the extracted genomic DNA was distributed evenly across all wells of several immunoSEQ 96-well plates, and each plate served as one replicate. For sorted subsets, around 200 ng genomic DNA, equal to about 30,000 T cell genomes, was loaded into each replicate PCR. Purified libraries were quantified with a Qubit 3.0 fluorometer, sized on a Bioanalyzer 2100, and re-quantified with the KAPA Library Quantification kit. Every immunoSEQ 96-well plate was sequenced on a dedicated single-read 150-cycle Illumina NextSeq 550 flow cell. Processing in the source paper ran as follows. Because the immunoSEQ output held only junctional sequences and lacked quality scores, the filtering could not match the filtering applied to full-length reads. Sequences were annotated with PyIR, a Python wrapper for IgBLAST v1.9, using IMGT germline references to assign V/J genes and CDR3. Reads were filtered out if the reads had weak V/J assignments (E-value above 1e-6), no CDR3, stop codons, out-of-frame junctions, or ambiguous translated residues. V3J clonotypes were defined as sequences sharing the same inferred V gene, J gene, and CDR3 amino acid sequence. The percentage overlap between two repertoires was calculated by dividing the number of shared unique clonotypes by the size of the smaller repertoire. Richness of each repertoire was evaluated using RTK rarefaction, the Chao1 estimator, and Recon v2.1 estimates of unobserved clonotypes. OLGA was used to compute generation probabilities for all TCRbeta clonotypes that the gDNA method yielded from a handful of donors. As stored in TCRdb, this immuneACCESS dataset retains in-frame rearrangements with V and J assigned. A fraction of the clones does not appear; measured against another copy, unresolved V genes explain less than half of the discrepancy, and the remainder lacks a known reason. From that table come the V and J calls and clone size; the DNA was used to work out D and trimming. In this sample the table shows 2 million to 2.5 million clones, around 90% of which occur a single time. Approximately 0.41% of the sample is in the top ten clones.

The TCR originated in a young man in good health. Some clones in this sample may be carry-over from other donors' samples. The sequence is built from TRBV10-3 and TRBJ2-7; the central 11 bases match TRBD1. The sequencing sample was made of naive CD4+ T cells from PBMCs. The sample's cell subset or site label is to be understood as: CD45RA+ positively selected. CDR3 region: CAISGERGQGGKEQYF. The DNA is as follows: TGTGCCATCAGTGGCGAGAGGGGACAGGGGGGAAAAGAGCAGTACTTC.